One sample yielded the 11 T cell receptor beta chains listed below, sequenced in a study of circulating CD8 cells and anti-PD-1 response in melanoma. From live CD3+CD8+TCRalphabeta+ cells, four PD-1 and/or TIGIT subsets were sorted. Using around 15 ng of total RNA, TCR libraries were made with the QIAseq Immune Repertoire TCR panel. TCRdb used MiXCR to reprocess the reads, holding one entry per CDR3 protein. The sample records 1,500 to 2,500 distinct CDR3 sequences, roughly 6% being singletons. Sequenced here: CD8+ T cells from PBMCs, sampled at baseline or after one month of anti-PD-1 therapy (not recorded which). All receptors derive from a human donor with melanoma.

By sample fraction, this clonotype is medium-sized (0.01 to 0.1%). The chain carries TRBV5-4 and TRBJ2-3; D ambiguous. The CDR3 length is 12 residues. The V end lost 2 bases, the J end lost 4 bases, and 5 bases lay between the germline ends. Germline lookup yields CDR1 SGHNT and CDR2 YYREEE (reference sequence). The CDR3, as DNA: TGTGCCAGCAGCTTAGAGCCAGATACGCAGTATTTT. Translation: CASSLEPDTQYF.

This clonotype is termed medium-sized. This sequence joins TRBV28 and TRBJ2-3, with TRBD1 identical over 10 bases. From germline, CDR1 is MDHEN and CDR2 SYDVKM. Unmatched junction bases numbered 7, after V lost 6 bases and J lost 7 bases. The CDR3 sequence is 14 residues long. CDR3 region: CASSPDRGIHTQYF. CDR3 coding DNA: TGTGCCAGCAGCCCGGACAGGGGGATTCATACGCAGTATTTT. Full variable domain (remainder filled in from reference TRBV28 and TRBJ2-3): DVKVTQSSRYLVKRTGEKVFLECVQDMDHENMFWYRQDPGLGLRLIYFSYDVKMKEKGDIPEGYSVSREKKERFSLILESASTNQTSMYLCASSPDRGIHTQYFGPGTRLTVL.

This clonotype rates as medium-sized (0.01 to 0.1%). The J gene is TRBJ1-1, the V gene TRBV3-1, with D uncertain. The CDR3 is 14 residues long. Per the germline V gene, CDR1 is LGHDT and CDR2 is YNNKEL (reference sequence). The V and J ends lost 6 bases and 0 bases respectively, with 11 bases between them. Written as DNA, the CDR3 is TGTGCCAGCAGGCCGAGTGAGATGAACACTGAAGCTTTCTTT. Encoded protein: CASRPSEMNTEAFF.

In its sample, this clonotype is medium-sized. The genes are TRBV4-2 and TRBJ2-7; D possibly matches TRBD1 or TRBD2 (5 bases each). V shed 0 bases and J shed 3 bases, with 18 bases lying between them. Germline values: CDR1 LGHNA, CDR2 YNFKEQ. The CDR3 totals 17 residues. The CDR3 here is CASSQEVVGHGDYEQYF. In nucleotides, the CDR3 is TGTGCCAGCAGCCAAGAGGTGGTAGGACACGGGGACTACGAGCAGTACTTC.

By sample share, this clonotype is medium-sized. The chain couples TRBV28 to TRBJ1-5; D is unresolved. V lost 6 bases and J 1 base, leaving 13 bases between the germline ends. Germline values: CDR1 MDHEN, CDR2 SYDVKM. The CDR3 has 15 residues. Here the CDR3 reads CASRIIGRSNQPQHF. The CDR3 DNA sequence: TGTGCCAGCAGAATAATAGGGAGGAGCAATCAGCCCCAGCATTTT.

Judged by abundance, this clonotype is medium-sized. J is TRBJ1-5 and V is TRBV27; 7 bases are shared with TRBD1. Trimming at V came to 4 bases and at J to 3 bases, leaving 3 bases not matched to a gene. From germline, CDR1 is MNHEY and CDR2 SMNVEV (reference sequence). The CDR3 contains 14 residues. The CDR3 sequence is CASSSGTVNQPQHF. Written as DNA, the CDR3 is TGTGCCAGCAGTTCCGGGACAGTCAATCAGCCCCAGCATTTT.

This clonotype is classed as medium-sized. The J gene is TRBJ2-3, the V gene TRBV12-3 or TRBV12-4, with D perhaps TRBD1 (5 bases). With 0 bases removed from V and 4 bases from J, the gap between germline ends came to 8 bases. There are 14 residues in the CDR3. The CDR3 DNA reads TGTGCCAGCAGTTTAGCGGGGCCGGCAGATACGCAGTATTTT. Its protein is CASSLAGPADTQYF.

The table lists this clonotype with a few counts. This rearrangement joins TRBV19 to TRBJ2-7; D ambiguous. Trimming left V 1 base short and J 5 bases short, with 12 bases between. The CDR3 is 14 amino acids. Germline assignment: CDR1 LNHDA and CDR2 SQIVND (reference sequence). CDR3 nucleotides: TGTGCCAGTAGTATAGGTGACGGCATAAACGAGCAGTACTTC. It codes for CASSIGDGINEQYF.

Judged by abundance, this clonotype is large (0.1 to 1%). The rearrangement uses TRBV19 and TRBJ2-1; 10 nucleotides agree with TRBD1. The CDR3 is 15 residues long. V shed 5 bases and J 8 bases; nucleotides not matched to a gene: 9. The germline CDR1 and CDR2 sequences are LNHDA and SQIVND (reference sequence). CDR3 bases: TGTGCCAGTAGTCTAGGGACAGGGGTTGTGGATGAGCAGTTCTTC. Protein sequence: CASSLGTGVVDEQFF. Combining the CDR3 with reference TRBV19 and TRBJ2-1 gives the whole variable domain DGGITQSPKYLFRKEGQNVTLSCEQNLNHDAMYWYRQDPGQGLRLIYYSQIVNDFQKGDIAEGYSVSREKKESFPLTVTSAQKNPTAFYLCASSLGTGVVDEQFFGPGTRLTVL.

This clonotype is classed as medium-sized (0.01 to 0.1%). The chain joins TRBV27 to TRBJ2-3; 7 bases are a match to TRBD2. The germline V gene has CDR1 MNHEY and CDR2 SMNVEV (reference sequence). Trimming removed 5 bases from V and 7 bases from J; junction bases left unmatched: 6. The CDR3 is 13 residues long. The CDR3: CASSPTSSNTQYF. CDR3 coding DNA: TGTGCCAGCAGTCCGACTAGCTCAAATACGCAGTATTTT.

The chain has TRBV10-3 and TRBJ2-2, with 7 bases that match TRBD2. Losses at the gene ends were 3 bases for V and 6 bases for J; bases not matched to a gene: 4. Germline V gives CDR1 ENHRY, CDR2 SYGVKD. The CDR3 consists of 14 residues. For the CDR3, the DNA is TGTGCCATCAGTGAAGGGAGGGGAGCCGGGGAGCTGTTTTTT. Its translation is CAISEGRGAGELFF.